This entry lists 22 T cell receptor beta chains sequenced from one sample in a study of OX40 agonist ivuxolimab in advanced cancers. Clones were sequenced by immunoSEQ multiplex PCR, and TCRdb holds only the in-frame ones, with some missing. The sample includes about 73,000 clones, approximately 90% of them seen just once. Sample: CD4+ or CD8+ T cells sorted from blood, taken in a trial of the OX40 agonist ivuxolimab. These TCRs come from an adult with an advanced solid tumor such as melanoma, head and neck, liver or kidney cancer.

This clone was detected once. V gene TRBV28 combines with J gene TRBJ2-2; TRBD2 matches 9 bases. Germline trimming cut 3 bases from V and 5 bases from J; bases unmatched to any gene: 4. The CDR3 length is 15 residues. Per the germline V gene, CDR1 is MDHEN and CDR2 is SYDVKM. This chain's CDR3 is CASSFSGRSTGELFF. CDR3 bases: TGTGCCAGCAGTTTCAGCGGGAGGAGTACCGGGGAGCTGTTTTTT.

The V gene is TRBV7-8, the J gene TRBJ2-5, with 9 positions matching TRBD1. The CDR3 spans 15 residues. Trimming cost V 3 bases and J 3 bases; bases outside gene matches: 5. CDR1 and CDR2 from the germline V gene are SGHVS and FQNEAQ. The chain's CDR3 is CASSFPGQGKETQYF. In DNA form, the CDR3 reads TGTGCCAGCAGCTTCCCTGGACAGGGGAAAGAGACCCAGTACTTC.

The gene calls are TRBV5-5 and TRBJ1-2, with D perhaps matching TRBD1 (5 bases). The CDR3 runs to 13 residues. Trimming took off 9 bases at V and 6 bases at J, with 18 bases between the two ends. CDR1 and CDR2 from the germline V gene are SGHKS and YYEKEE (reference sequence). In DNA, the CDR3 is TGTGCCACCTCACTTGCAGGGAGCGATGGCTACACCTTC. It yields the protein CATSLAGSDGYTF.

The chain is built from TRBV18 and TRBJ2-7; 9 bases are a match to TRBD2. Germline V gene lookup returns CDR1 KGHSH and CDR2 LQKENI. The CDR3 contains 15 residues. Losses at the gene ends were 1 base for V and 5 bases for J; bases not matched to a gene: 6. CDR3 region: CASSPLAGESNEQYF. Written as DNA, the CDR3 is TGTGCCAGCTCACCACTAGCGGGAGAATCGAACGAGCAGTACTTC.

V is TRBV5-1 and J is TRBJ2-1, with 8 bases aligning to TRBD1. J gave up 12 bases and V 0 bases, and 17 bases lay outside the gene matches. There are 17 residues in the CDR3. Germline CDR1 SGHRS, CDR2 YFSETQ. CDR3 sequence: CASSLASGQGTPAGQFF. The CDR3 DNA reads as TGCGCCAGCAGCTTGGCCTCAGGACAGGGAACCCCCGCGGGGCAGTTCTTC.

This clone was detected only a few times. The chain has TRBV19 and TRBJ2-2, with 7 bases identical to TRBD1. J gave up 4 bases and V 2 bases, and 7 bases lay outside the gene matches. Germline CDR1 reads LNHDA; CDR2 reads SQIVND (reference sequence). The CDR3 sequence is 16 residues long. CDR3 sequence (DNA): TGTGCCAGTAGTATATGGGGGACAGCTCCCACCGGGGAGCTGTTTTTT. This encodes CASSIWGTAPTGELFF.

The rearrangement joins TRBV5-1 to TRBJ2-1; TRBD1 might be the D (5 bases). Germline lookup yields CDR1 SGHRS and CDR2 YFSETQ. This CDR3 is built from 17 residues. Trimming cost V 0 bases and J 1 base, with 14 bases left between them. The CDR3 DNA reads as TGCGCCAGCAGCTTGGGGATGGGGCGGATATCCTACAATGAGCAGTTCTTC. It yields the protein CASSLGMGRISYNEQFF.

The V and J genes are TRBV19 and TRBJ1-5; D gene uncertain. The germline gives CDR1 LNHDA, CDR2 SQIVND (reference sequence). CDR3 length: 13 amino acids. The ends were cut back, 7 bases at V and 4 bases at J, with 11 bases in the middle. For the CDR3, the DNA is TGTGCCAGTACCGTTTCAGATAATCAGCCCCAGCATTTT. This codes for CASTVSDNQPQHF.

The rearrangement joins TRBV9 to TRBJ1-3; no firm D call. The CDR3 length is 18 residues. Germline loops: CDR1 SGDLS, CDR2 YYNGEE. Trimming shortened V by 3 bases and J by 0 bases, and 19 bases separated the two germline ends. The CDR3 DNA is TGTGCCAGCAGCGCCCAACCGGGGAGGGTCGCCTCTGGAAACACCATATATTTT. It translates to CASSAQPGRVASGNTIYF.

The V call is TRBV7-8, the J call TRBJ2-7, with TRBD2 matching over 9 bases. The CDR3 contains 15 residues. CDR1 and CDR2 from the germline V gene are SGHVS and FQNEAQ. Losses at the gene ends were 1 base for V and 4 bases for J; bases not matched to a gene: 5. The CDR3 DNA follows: TGTGCCAGCAGCTTAGTAAATAGCGGGAGTTACGAGCAGTACTTC. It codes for CASSLVNSGSYEQYF.

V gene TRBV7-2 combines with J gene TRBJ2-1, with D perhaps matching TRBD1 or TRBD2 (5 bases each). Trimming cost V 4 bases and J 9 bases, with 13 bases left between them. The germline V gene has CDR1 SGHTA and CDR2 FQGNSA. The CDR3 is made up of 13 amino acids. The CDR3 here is CASSWDPSGEQFF. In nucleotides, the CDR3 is TGTGCCAGCAGCTGGGACCCCTCGGGTGAGCAGTTCTTC.

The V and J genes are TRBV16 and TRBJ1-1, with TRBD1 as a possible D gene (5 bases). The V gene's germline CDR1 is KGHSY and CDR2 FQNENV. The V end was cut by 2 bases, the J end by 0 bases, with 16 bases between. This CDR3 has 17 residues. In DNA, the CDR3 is TGTGCCAGCAGCCAACAGGGAATGACGGGGGTGAACACTGAAGCTTTCTTT. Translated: CASSQQGMTGVNTEAFF.

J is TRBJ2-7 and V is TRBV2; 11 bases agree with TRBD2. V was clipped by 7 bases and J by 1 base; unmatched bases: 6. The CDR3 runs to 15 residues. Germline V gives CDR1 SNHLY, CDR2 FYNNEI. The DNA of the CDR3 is TGTGCCAGCAAAACTAGCGGGAGTTGGTCCTACGAGCAGTACTTC. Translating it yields CASKTSGSWSYEQYF.

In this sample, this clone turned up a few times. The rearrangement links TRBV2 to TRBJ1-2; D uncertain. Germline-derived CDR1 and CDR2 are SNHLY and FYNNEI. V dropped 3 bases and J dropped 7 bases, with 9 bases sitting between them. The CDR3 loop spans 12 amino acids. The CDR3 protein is CASSELGSGYTF. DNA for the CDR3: TGTGCCAGCAGTGAGTTGGGCAGTGGCTACACCTTC. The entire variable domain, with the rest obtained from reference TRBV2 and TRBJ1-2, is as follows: EPEVTQTPSHQVTQMGQEVILRCVPISNHLYFYWYRQILGQKVEFLVSFYNNEISEKSEIFDDQFSVERPDGSNFTLKIRSTKLEDSAMYFCASSELGSGYTFGSGTRLTVV.

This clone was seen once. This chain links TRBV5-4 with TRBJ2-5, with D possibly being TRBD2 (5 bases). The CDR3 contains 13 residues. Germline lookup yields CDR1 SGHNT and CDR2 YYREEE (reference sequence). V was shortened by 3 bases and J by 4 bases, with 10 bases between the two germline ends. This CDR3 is CASSSLVTETQYF. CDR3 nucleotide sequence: TGTGCCAGCAGCTCACTAGTGACAGAGACCCAGTACTTC. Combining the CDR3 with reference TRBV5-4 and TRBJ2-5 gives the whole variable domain ETGVTQSPTHLIKTRGQQVTLRCSSQSGHNTVSWYQQALGQGPQFIFQYYREEENGRGNFPPRFSGLQFPNYSSELNVNALELDDSALYLCASSSLVTETQYFGPGTRLLVL.

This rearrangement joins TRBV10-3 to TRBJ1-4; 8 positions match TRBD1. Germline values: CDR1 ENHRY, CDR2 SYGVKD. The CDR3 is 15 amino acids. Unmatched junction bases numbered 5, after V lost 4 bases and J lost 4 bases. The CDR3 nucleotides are TGTGCCATCAGTGCTCAACAGGGGGTTAATGAAAAACTGTTTTTT. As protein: CAISAQQGVNEKLFF.

The CDR3 DNA follows: TGCAGTGCTAGACCCGTCTACGAGCAGTACTTC. This translates into CSARPVYEQYF. The chain combines TRBV20-1 with TRBJ2-7; no firm D call. The CDR3 runs to 11 residues. V lost 2 bases, J lost 3 bases, and 5 bases lay in between. CDR1 DFQATT and CDR2 SNEGSKA come from the germline V gene (reference sequence).

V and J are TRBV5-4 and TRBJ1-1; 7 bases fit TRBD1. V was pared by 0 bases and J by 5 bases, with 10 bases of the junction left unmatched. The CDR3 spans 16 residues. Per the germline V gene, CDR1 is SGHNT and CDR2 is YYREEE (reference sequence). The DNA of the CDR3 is TGTGCCAGCAGCTTGGAGGGCAGGGGGGGTTTTACTGAAGCTTTCTTT. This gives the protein CASSLEGRGGFTEAFF.

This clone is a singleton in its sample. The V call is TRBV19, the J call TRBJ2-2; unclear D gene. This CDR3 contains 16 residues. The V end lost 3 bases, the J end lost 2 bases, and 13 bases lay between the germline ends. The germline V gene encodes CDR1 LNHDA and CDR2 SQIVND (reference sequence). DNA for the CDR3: TGTGCCAGTAGTATTTTACGAGGTCCAAACACCGGGGAGCTGTTTTTT. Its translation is CASSILRGPNTGELFF.

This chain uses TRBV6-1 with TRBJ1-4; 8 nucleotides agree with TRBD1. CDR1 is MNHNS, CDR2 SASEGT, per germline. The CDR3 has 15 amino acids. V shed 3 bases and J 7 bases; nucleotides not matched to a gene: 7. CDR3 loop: CASSDSTGAGEKLFF. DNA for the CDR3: TGTGCCAGCAGTGATTCGACAGGGGCCGGTGAAAAACTGTTTTTT.

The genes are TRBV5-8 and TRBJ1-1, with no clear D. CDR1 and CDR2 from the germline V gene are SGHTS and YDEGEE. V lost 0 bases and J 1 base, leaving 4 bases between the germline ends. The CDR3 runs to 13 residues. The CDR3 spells CASSLEQNTEAFF. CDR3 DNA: TGTGCCAGCAGCTTGGAACAGAACACTGAAGCTTTCTTT. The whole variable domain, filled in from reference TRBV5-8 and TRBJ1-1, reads EAGVTQSPTHLIKTRGQQATLRCSPISGHTSVYWYQQALGLGLQFLLWYDEGEERNRGNFPPRFSGRQFPNYSSELNVNALELEDSALYLCASSLEQNTEAFFGQGTRLTVV.

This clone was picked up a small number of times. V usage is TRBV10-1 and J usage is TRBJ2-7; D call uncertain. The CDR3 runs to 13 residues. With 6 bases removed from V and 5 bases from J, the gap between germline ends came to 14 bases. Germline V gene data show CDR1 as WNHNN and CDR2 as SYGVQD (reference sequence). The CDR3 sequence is CASSGTLRDEQYF. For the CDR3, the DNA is TGCGCCAGCAGCGGAACACTTCGGGACGAGCAGTACTTC.